Each of the 9 T cell receptor beta chains below was sequenced from the same sample in a study of T cell changes during pregnancy in multiple sclerosis. Only in-frame clones appear in the TCRdb table, and some are missing; sequencing was by immunoSEQ multiplex PCR. The repertoire consists of about 30,000 clones, with about 92% occurring once and the leading ten covering approximately 0.41%. The sample here was CD4+ T cells from peripheral blood mononuclear cells, taken after pregnancy. All receptors come from a female donor with multiple sclerosis, enrolled in a pregnancy study.

This chain connects TRBV30 to TRBJ2-3, with D tentatively TRBD1 (7 bases). V was shortened by 2 bases and J by 1 base, with 25 bases between the two germline ends. Looked up from germline, CDR1 is GTSNPN and CDR2 is SVGIG (reference sequence). This CDR3 region has 19 residues. The CDR3: CAWSLRSIRGPGGTDTQYF. The DNA for the CDR3 is TGTGCCTGGAGTCTAAGGAGTATTAGGGGGCCGGGGGGCACAGATACGCAGTATTTT.

The CDR3 coding sequence is TGCGCCAGCATTATAACGAGGGGGACATTGAACACTGAAGCTTTCTTT. Translating it yields CASIITRGTLNTEAFF. The chain couples TRBV10-1 to TRBJ1-1, with a weak D call TRBD1 (6 bases). The CDR3 has 16 residues. Between the trimmed V and J ends, which lost 7 bases and 0 bases, there was a span of 18 bases. Germline-derived CDR1 and CDR2 are WNHNN and SYGVQD (reference sequence).

The V gene is TRBV20-1, the J gene TRBJ1-3, with D hard to call. This CDR3 contains 11 residues. V lost 6 bases to trimming and J lost 0 bases, with 3 bases between them. Germline values: CDR1 DFQATT, CDR2 SNEGSKA (reference sequence). CDR3 DNA: TGCAGTGCCCTCTCTGGAAACACCATATATTTT. This translates into CSALSGNTIYF.

The chain combines TRBV7-3 with TRBJ1-2; TRBD1 might be the D (5 bases). The CDR3 sequence is 14 residues long. From germline, CDR1 is SGHTA and CDR2 FQGTGA. Trimming pared 7 bases from V and 8 bases from J, leaving 20 bases between. CDR3 sequence (DNA): TGTGCCAGCACCGAAGGCGGGGCCTCCGGAGGCTACACCTTC. This gives the protein CASTEGGASGGYTF.

The chain recombines TRBV5-1 with TRBJ2-2; perhaps TRBD1 as D (5 bases). Trimming removed 1 base from V and 1 base from J, with 20 bases in between. Germline V gene data show CDR1 as SGHRS and CDR2 as YFSETQ. The CDR3 totals 19 residues. DNA for the CDR3: TGCGCCAGCAGCTTGAAAACCCCCTCGACAGTTTTGAACACCGGGGAGCTGTTTTTT. Translated, it gives CASSLKTPSTVLNTGELFF. The whole variable domain, remainder taken from reference TRBV5-1 and TRBJ2-2, is KAGVTQTPRYLIKTRGQQVTLSCSPISGHRSVSWYQQTPGQGLQFLFEYFSETQRNKGNFPGRFSGRQFSNSRSEMNVSTLELGDSALYLCASSLKTPSTVLNTGELFFGEGSRLTVL.

The V call is TRBV6-1, the J call TRBJ2-1; maybe TRBD2 (5 bases). CDR3 length: 15 residues. The germline CDR1 and CDR2 sequences are MNHNS and SASEGT. V was pared by 2 bases and J by 7 bases, with 15 bases between. CDR3 loop: CASSEIRLLGNEQFF. DNA of the CDR3: TGTGCCAGCAGTGAAATCCGACTACTGGGGAATGAGCAGTTCTTC.

The chain links TRBV4-1 to TRBJ2-7; D gene ambiguous. V lost 0 bases and J 6 bases, leaving 18 bases between the germline ends. The CDR3 consists of 16 residues. The germline gives CDR1 MGHRA, CDR2 YSYEKL. CDR3 residues: CASSQDVASLYAEQYF. CDR3 nucleotide sequence: TGCGCCAGCAGCCAAGATGTGGCTAGTCTATACGCCGAGCAGTACTTC.

This chain joins TRBV7-6 and TRBJ1-2; 9 positions match TRBD1. Germline CDR1 SGHVS, CDR2 FNYEAQ. With 5 bases clipped from V and 4 bases from J, the junction kept 5 bases outside the gene matches. The CDR3 length is 14 residues. CDR3 sequence: CASSPDRGSYGYTF. The CDR3 nucleotides are TGTGCCAGCAGCCCGGACAGGGGATCCTATGGCTACACCTTC.

J is TRBJ1-5 and V is TRBV19; 9 bases are a match to TRBD1. The germline V gene has CDR1 LNHDA and CDR2 SQIVND (reference sequence). The CDR3 has 15 residues. After removal of 6 bases from V and 3 bases from J, the junction contained 6 bases not matched to a gene. CDR3: CASRQGAIPNQPQHF. In nucleotides, the CDR3 is TGTGCCAGTAGACAGGGGGCGATACCCAATCAGCCCCAGCATTTT.